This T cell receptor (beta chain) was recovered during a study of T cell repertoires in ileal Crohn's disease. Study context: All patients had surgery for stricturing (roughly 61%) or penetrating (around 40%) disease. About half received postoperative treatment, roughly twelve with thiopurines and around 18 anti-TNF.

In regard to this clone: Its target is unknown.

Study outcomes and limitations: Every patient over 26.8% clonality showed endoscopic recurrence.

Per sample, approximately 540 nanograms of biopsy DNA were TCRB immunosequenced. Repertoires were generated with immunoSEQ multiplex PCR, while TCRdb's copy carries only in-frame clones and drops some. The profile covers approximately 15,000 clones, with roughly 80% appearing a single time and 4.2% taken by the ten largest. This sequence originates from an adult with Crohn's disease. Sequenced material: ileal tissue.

CDR3 sequence reads: CASSMRSEPINYGYTF. Written as DNA, the CDR3 is TGTGCCAGCAGCATGAGGAGTGAGCCCATTAACTATGGCTACACCTTC. The chain employs TRBV5-4 and TRBJ1-2; no reliable D call. V dropped 4 bases and J dropped 1 base, with 17 bases sitting between them. The CDR3 spans 16 residues. Germline values: CDR1 SGHNT, CDR2 YYREEE (reference sequence).